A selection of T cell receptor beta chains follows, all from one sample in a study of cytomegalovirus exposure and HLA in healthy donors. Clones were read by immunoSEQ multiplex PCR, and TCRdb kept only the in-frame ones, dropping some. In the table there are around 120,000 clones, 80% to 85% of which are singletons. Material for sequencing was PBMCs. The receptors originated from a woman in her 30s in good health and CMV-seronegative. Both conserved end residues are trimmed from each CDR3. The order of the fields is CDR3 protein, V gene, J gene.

ASDRTSGAYEQY,TRBV2,TRBJ2-7
ASSPGDSGSTDTQY,TRBV7-2,TRBJ2-3
ASSESVLAYEQY,TRBV6-1,TRBJ2-7
ASSLVGRDEKLF,TRBV27,TRBJ1-4
ASSSGSSYEQY,TRBV19,TRBJ2-7
ASSLGTGGTNQPQH,TRBV7-9,TRBJ1-5
ASSFVDSSYNEQF,TRBV7-2,TRBJ2-1
ASSPGTSGGNTQY,TRBV5-4,TRBJ2-3
ASSQGHGNTEAF,TRBV18,TRBJ1-1
ASAQAEGMDGYT,TRBV12-5,TRBJ1-2
ASSPEGTGANVLT,TRBV27,TRBJ2-6
ASSAGTDQETQY,TRBV18,TRBJ2-5
ASSLGLAENTGELF,TRBV5-1,TRBJ2-2
ASSWTGGINTGELF,TRBV5-4,TRBJ2-2
ASSLDPRAGETQY,TRBV11-2,TRBJ2-5
ASSFSGAGGSRLNYEQY,TRBV7-9,TRBJ2-7
ASSLQGMQPQH,TRBV7-2,TRBJ1-5
ASSSNFGDWGSSYNSPLH,TRBV7-3,TRBJ1-6
ASSQTGTGQPQH,TRBV28,TRBJ1-5
ASSPGFETGELF,TRBV7-3,TRBJ2-2
ASSRDRAYGYT,TRBV5-1,TRBJ1-2
ASSLNVGGTEAF,TRBV7-8,TRBJ1-1
ASSPYSGPGWDEQY,TRBV14,TRBJ2-7
ASSPFRENEQF,TRBV5-4,TRBJ2-1
ASSSLAGAREQY,TRBV28,TRBJ2-7
ASSRGQAGELF,TRBV4-1,TRBJ2-2
ASSQARSGFHLF,TRBV4-3,TRBJ2-1
ASSYDWAGELF,TRBV6-6,TRBJ2-2
ASSEGLQGLFNTEAF,TRBV2,TRBJ1-1
ASSSGLPGTYEQY,TRBV7-9,TRBJ2-7
ASSYAREGYEQY,TRBV6-5,TRBJ2-7
ASSLYRSSYNEQF,TRBV5-4,TRBJ2-1
ASSFRIYNEQF,TRBV5-1,TRBJ2-1